The 13 T cell receptor beta chains below come from one sample, sequenced in a study of CD8+ T cells in alopecia areata. cDNA prepared by RNA extraction and subsequent reverse transcription served as the template for sequencing. Assay: immunoSEQ multiplex PCR; the TCRdb copy retains only in-frame clones and omits some. The sample shows tens of thousands of clones, just over 70% of them seen only once. The treatment here: oral pan-JAK inhibitor, 5-10 mg twice daily. Specimen: CD8+ T cells sorted from blood, collected around week 44, from a patient treated with tofacitinib. Source of these receptors: a human donor with alopecia areata.

The chain employs TRBV19 and TRBJ2-7, with no clear D. V was clipped by 7 bases and J by 3 bases, with 13 bases between them. The CDR3 totals 13 residues. Germline CDR1 and CDR2: LNHDA and SQIVND (reference sequence). The CDR3 nucleotides are TGTGCCAGTAATGACGGTACCGGCTACGAGCAGTACTTC. Encoded protein: CASNDGTGYEQYF.

V gene TRBV19 combines with J gene TRBJ1-5; 8 bases agree with TRBD1. CDR3 length: 14 amino acids. The germline CDR1 and CDR2 sequences are LNHDA and SQIVND (reference sequence). The trim removed 8 bases at V and 5 bases at J, leaving 8 bases unmatched. This chain's CDR3 is CASSDRVRDQPQHF. In DNA, the CDR3 is TGTGCCAGTTCGGACAGGGTACGTGATCAGCCCCAGCATTTT.

V gene TRBV6-5 combines with J gene TRBJ1-1; D may be TRBD1 (6 bases). The CDR3 is made up of 13 amino acids. Deletions cut 5 bases from V and 7 bases from J, with 14 bases between. The germline V gene has CDR1 MNHEY and CDR2 SVGAGI. The CDR3 bases are TGTGCCAGCAGTCAAACAGGGTCCGGTGAAGCTTTCTTT. Translating gives CASSQTGSGEAFF.

This clone was counted between two and nine times. V is TRBV5-5 and J is TRBJ2-6, with D possibly being TRBD1 (6 bases). CDR1 SGHKS and CDR2 YYEKEE come from the germline V gene (reference sequence). The V and J ends lost 4 bases and 0 bases respectively, with 14 bases between them. This CDR3 has 17 residues. The CDR3 nucleotides are TGTGCCAGCAGCAGAGGGGACATCCGCTCTGGGGCCAACGTCCTGACTTTC. Protein product: CASSRGDIRSGANVLTF.

The chain is built from TRBV19 and TRBJ2-7; D is possibly TRBD1 or TRBD2 (6 bases each). The length of the CDR3 is 13 residues. With 5 bases removed from V and 7 bases from J, the gap between germline ends came to 15 bases. Germline assignment: CDR1 LNHDA and CDR2 SQIVND (reference sequence). CDR3 in DNA: TGTGCCAGTAGTCTCCCGGAGGGGGGTGAGCAGTACTTC. Its translation: CASSLPEGGEQYF.

Here the CDR3 reads CASSSYPGELYGYTF. The CDR3 DNA follows: TGTGCCAGCAGCTCCTATCCAGGGGAGCTCTATGGCTACACCTTC. The chain carries TRBV13 and TRBJ1-2; a weak D match, TRBD1 (6 bases). The germline V gene has CDR1 PRHDT and CDR2 FYEKMQ (reference sequence). V shed 4 bases and J shed 4 bases, with 16 bases lying between them. The CDR3 is 15 residues long. Complete variable domain (other parts from reference TRBV13 and TRBJ1-2): AAGVIQSPRHLIKEKRETATLKCYPIPRHDTVYWYQQGPGQDPQFLISFYEKMQSDKGSIPDRFSAQQFSDYHSELNMSSLELGDSALYFCASSSYPGELYGYTFGSGTRLTVV.

This clone was found a few times. V is TRBV30 and J is TRBJ2-1; the D is unclear. Germline V gives CDR1 GTSNPN, CDR2 SVGIG (reference sequence). V lost 0 bases, J lost 10 bases, and 19 bases lay in between. The CDR3 has 15 amino acids. CDR3 nucleotide sequence: TGTGCCTGGAGTGTAAAGGGTGTGGCTTATGAAGAGCAGTTCTTC. Protein: CAWSVKGVAYEEQFF.

This clone has more than one count but fewer than ten. Here the CDR3 DNA reads TGTGCCAGCAGCTTCCCGGGGGTTAATGAGCAGTTCTTC. Amino acids: CASSFPGVNEQFF. V usage is TRBV7-9 and J usage is TRBJ2-1, with D tentatively TRBD2 (6 bases). This CDR3 contains 13 residues. Trimming removed 3 bases at V and 7 bases at J, with 10 bases between. Germline V gives CDR1 SEHNR, CDR2 FQNEAQ (reference sequence).

The chain's CDR3 is CASSQTQGGYGYTF. DNA for the CDR3: TGTGCCAGCAGCCAGACTCAGGGAGGCTATGGCTACACCTTC. The chain has TRBV14 and TRBJ1-2, with a possible D match to TRBD1 (5 bases). The germline gives CDR1 SGHDN, CDR2 FVKESK. The CDR3 runs 14 residues. Trimming removed 3 bases from V and 4 bases from J, with 12 bases in between.

The chain carries TRBV7-9 and TRBJ1-1, with D perhaps TRBD1 (6 bases). The V gene's germline CDR1 is SEHNR and CDR2 FQNEAQ (reference sequence). CDR3 length equals 17 residues. Trimming cost V 5 bases and J 0 bases, with 19 bases left between them. The CDR3 nucleotides are TGTGCCAGCAGCCCTGACAGGAGCCACAATTTGAACACTGAAGCTTTCTTT. As protein: CASSPDRSHNLNTEAFF.

This clone is a singleton in its sample. The chain links TRBV7-6 to TRBJ1-6; 9 bases agree with TRBD1. The CDR3 loop spans 14 amino acids. Germline values: CDR1 SGHVS, CDR2 FNYEAQ. The J segment lost 6 bases and the V segment lost 8 bases, leaving 5 bases of the junction unmatched. This CDR3 reads CASRGQGSNSPLHF. CDR3 bases: TGTGCCAGCCGTGGACAGGGGAGTAATTCACCCCTCCACTTT. Using reference TRBV7-6 and TRBJ1-6 for the parts outside the CDR3, the full variable domain is GAGVSQSPRYKVTKRGQDVALRCDPISGHVSLYWYRQALGQGPEFLTYFNYEAQQDKSGLPNDRFSAERPEGSISTLTIQRTEQRDSAMYRCASRGQGSNSPLHFGNGTRLTVT.

The sample holds one count of this clone. The gene calls are TRBV5-5 and TRBJ2-7; D is ambiguous. This CDR3 is built from 11 residues. CDR1 and CDR2 from the germline V gene are SGHKS and YYEKEE (reference sequence). The ends were cut back, 5 bases at V and 3 bases at J, with 6 bases in the middle. The CDR3 here is CASSDYYEQYF. In nucleotides, the CDR3 is TGTGCCAGCAGTGATTACTACGAGCAGTACTTC. The complete variable domain, with remaining parts taken from reference TRBV5-5 and TRBJ2-7, reads DAGVTQSPTHLIKTRGQQVTLRCSPISGHKSVSWYQQVLGQGPQFIFQYYEKEERGRGNFPDRFSARQFPNYSSELNVNALLLGDSALYLCASSDYYEQYFGPGTRLTVT.

The CDR3 reads CASSPPGQGARNEQFF. CDR3 bases: TGTGCCAGCAGCCCCCCGGGACAGGGGGCGCGCAATGAGCAGTTCTTC. The J gene is TRBJ2-1, the V gene TRBV11-3; TRBD1 agrees at 12 bases. V trimming: 5 bases; J trimming: 6 bases; junction bases outside the gene matches: 8. Germline loops: CDR1 SGHNT, CDR2 YENEEA. The CDR3 runs to 16 residues.